These 5 T cell receptor beta chains were sequenced from one sample in a study of T cell clonality in common variable immunodeficiency. Assay: immunoSEQ multiplex PCR; the TCRdb copy retains only in-frame clones and omits some. This sample carries 30,000 to 45,000 clones, none of them present only once. Input material: peripheral blood mononuclear cells. These receptor sequences come from a person aged 18 to 75 in good health.

This clone was detected ten times or more. The read ends 3 residues shy of where the CDR3 ends; the end is completed using the germline J gene. The V and J genes are TRBV19 and TRBJ1-1; no firm D call. Germline V gene lookup returns CDR1 LNHDA and CDR2 SQIVND (reference sequence). V was trimmed by 3 bases and J by 3 bases, leaving 8 bases between them. CDR3 length equals 13 residues. The CDR3 DNA, read in part, is TGTGCCAGTAGTATCACAGCCTACACTGAA. Encoded protein: CASSITAYTE. The entire CDR3 sequence reads CASSITAYTEAFF.

This clone was counted ten times or more. The CDR3 is cut off 3 residues early in the read; its end comes from the germline J gene. The sample holds other DNA sequences that translate to the same CDR3. The J gene is TRBJ1-1, the V gene TRBV19; no firm D call. Between the trimmed V and J ends, which lost 1 base and 2 bases, there was a span of 11 bases. CDR1 LNHDA and CDR2 SQIVND come from the germline V gene (reference sequence). CDR3 size: 15 residues. CDR3 DNA, as far as it was read: TGTGCCAGTAGTATAGTACCGGGGAGAAACACTGAA. It codes for CASSIVPGRNTE. The CDR3 reads in full as CASSIVPGRNTEAFF.

This clone has at least ten counts. The read gets to within 3 residues of the CDR3 end, and the germline J gene fills in the rest. This chain links TRBV19 with TRBJ2-3, with TRBD1 matching 10 bases. Germline-derived CDR1 and CDR2 are LNHDA and SQIVND (reference sequence). The CDR3 runs 17 residues. The CDR3 region is CASSRSLRTGGRETQYF. Partial CDR3 DNA: TGTGCCAGTAGTAGAAGCCTACGGACAGGGGGGAGGGAGACG.

To note about this clone: Read coverage stops 3 residues before the CDR3 terminus; the germline J gene supplies the remainder. The chain combines TRBV7-9 with TRBJ1-2, with unresolved D. The CDR3 is 11 residues long. Germline loops: CDR1 SEHNR, CDR2 FQNEAQ (reference sequence). The CDR3 reads CASSRSYDYTF. The sequenced CDR3 bases are TGTGCCAGCAGCAGAAGCTACGAC.

This clone showed up many times. The read is 3 residues too short to cover the CDR3 end, so that end is filled in from the germline J gene. The V and J genes are TRBV19 and TRBJ2-5; 9 nucleotides match TRBD1. The germline V gene encodes CDR1 LNHDA and CDR2 SQIVND (reference sequence). Unmatched junction bases numbered 7, after V lost 7 bases and J lost 4 bases. The CDR3 contains 14 residues. The CDR3 sequence is CASKITGGGETQYF. CDR3 DNA, as far as it was read: TGTGCCAGTAAGATCACAGGGGGCGGAGAGACC.